Listed here are 3 T cell receptor beta chains from one sample, sequenced in a study of blood T cell repertoires in COVID-19 (dated by TCRdb to the early 2020s). Libraries were prepared through the immunoSEQ multiplex PCR assay. Here the immuneACCESS table is served through TCRdb, limited to in-frame sequences with V and J called. Missing clones are a known gap in these copies; in checked studies unresolved V genes cover under half, and the rest lacks a known reason. The sample table lists more than 300,000 clones, 90% of them with a count of one. The top ten hold around 0.98% of the sample. Material: peripheral blood. The receptors were gathered from a woman in her thirties or forties with COVID-19, enrolled during active disease.

The chain combines TRBV20-1 with TRBJ2-1; the match to TRBD2 covers 7 bases. There are 11 residues in the CDR3. Germline trimming cut 6 bases from V and 12 bases from J; bases unmatched to any gene: 8. Germline lookup yields CDR1 DFQATT and CDR2 SNEGSKA (reference sequence). CDR3 DNA: TGCAGTGCATTACTAGCGTCTGGGCAGTTCTTC. Encoded protein: CSALLASGQFF.

This clone was seen just once. This chain connects TRBV12-3 or TRBV12-4 to TRBJ1-3; D gene uncertain. This CDR3 comprises 12 residues. The ends were cut back, 5 bases at V and 6 bases at J, with 8 bases in the middle. The CDR3 protein is CASSPSSNTIYF. CDR3 DNA: TGTGCCAGCAGTCCTAGCTCAAACACCATATATTTT.

Here the CDR3 reads CASRSGQGGEKLFF. The CDR3 nucleotides read TGTGCCAGTAGGAGCGGACAGGGAGGTGAAAAACTGTTTTTT. The chain employs TRBV19 and TRBJ1-4; 8 bases fit TRBD1. The CDR3 is 14 residues long. The germline gives CDR1 LNHDA, CDR2 SQIVND (reference sequence). Trimming at V came to 6 bases and at J to 7 bases, leaving 7 bases not matched to a gene.